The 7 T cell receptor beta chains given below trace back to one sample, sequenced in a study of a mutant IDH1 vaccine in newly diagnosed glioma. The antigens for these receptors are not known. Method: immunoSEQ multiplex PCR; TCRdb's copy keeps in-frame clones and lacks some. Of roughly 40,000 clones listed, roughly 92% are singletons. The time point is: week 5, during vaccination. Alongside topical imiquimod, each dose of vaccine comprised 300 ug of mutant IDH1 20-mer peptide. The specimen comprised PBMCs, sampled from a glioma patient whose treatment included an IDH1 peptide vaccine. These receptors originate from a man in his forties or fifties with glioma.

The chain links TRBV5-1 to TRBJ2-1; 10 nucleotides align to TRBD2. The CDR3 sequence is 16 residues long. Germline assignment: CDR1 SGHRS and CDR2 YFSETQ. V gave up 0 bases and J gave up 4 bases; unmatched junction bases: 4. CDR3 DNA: TGCGCCAGCAGCTTGGGAGCGGGGGGGGGATACAATGAGCAGTTCTTC. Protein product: CASSLGAGGGYNEQFF. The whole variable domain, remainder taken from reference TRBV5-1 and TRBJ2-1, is KAGVTQTPRYLIKTRGQQVTLSCSPISGHRSVSWYQQTPGQGLQFLFEYFSETQRNKGNFPGRFSGRQFSNSRSEMNVSTLELGDSALYLCASSLGAGGGYNEQFFGPGTRLTVL.

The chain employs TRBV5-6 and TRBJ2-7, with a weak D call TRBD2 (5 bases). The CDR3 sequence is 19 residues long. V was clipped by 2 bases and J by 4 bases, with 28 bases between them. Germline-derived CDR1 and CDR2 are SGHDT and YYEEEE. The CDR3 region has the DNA TGTGCCAGCAGCTTCCCGGGGAAGGTTCGAAGGGCCGACAAGTACGAGCAGTACTTC. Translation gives CASSFPGKVRRADKYEQYF.

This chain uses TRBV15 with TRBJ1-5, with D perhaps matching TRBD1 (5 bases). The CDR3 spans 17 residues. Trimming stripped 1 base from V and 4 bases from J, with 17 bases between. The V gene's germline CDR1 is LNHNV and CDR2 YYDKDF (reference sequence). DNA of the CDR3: TGTGCCACCAGCAGAGGGGATTTAAGGCAGGGAAATCAGCCCCAGCATTTT. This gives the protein CATSRGDLRQGNQPQHF.

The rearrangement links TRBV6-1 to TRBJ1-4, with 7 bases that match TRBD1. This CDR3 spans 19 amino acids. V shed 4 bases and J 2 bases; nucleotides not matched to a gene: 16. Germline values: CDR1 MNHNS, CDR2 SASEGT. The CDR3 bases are TGTGCCAGCAGTGGGGACCCGACAGGGCCTATGCGGACTAATGAAAAACTGTTTTTT. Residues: CASSGDPTGPMRTNEKLFF.

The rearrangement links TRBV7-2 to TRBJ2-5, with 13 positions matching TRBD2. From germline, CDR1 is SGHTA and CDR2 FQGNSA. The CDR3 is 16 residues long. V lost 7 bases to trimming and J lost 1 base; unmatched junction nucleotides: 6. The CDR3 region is CASTRLAGGSQETQYF. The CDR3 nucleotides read TGTGCCAGCACCAGACTAGCGGGGGGTTCCCAAGAGACCCAGTACTTC.

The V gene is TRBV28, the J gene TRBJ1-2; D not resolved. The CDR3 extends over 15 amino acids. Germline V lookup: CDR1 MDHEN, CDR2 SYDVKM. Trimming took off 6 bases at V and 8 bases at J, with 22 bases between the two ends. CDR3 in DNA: TGTGCCAGCAGAGGTGGAACAACGGACGACTGGGGCTACACCTTC. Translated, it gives CASRGGTTDDWGYTF.

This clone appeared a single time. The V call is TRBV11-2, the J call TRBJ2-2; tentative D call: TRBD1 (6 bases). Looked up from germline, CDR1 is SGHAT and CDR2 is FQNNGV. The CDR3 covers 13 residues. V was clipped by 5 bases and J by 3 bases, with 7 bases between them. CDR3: CASSRTDTGELFF. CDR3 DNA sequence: TGTGCCAGCAGCCGGACAGACACCGGGGAGCTGTTTTTT. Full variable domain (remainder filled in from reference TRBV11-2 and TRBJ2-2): EAGVAQSPRYKIIEKRQSVAFWCNPISGHATLYWYQQILGQGPKLLIQFQNNGVVDDSQLPKDRFSAERLKGVDSTLKIQPAKLEDSAVYLCASSRTDTGELFFGEGSRLTVL.